One and the same sample provided the 25 T cell receptor beta chains below, sequenced in a study of T cell responses to AZD1222 COVID-19 vaccine. Measured with immunoSEQ multiplex PCR; TCRdb has only the in-frame clones, and not every one. The sample includes roughly 130,000 clones, 87% of them seen just once. The specimen was peripheral blood, collected on day 0 of AZD1222 vaccination. The receptors originated from an adult in good health.

This chain connects TRBV19 to TRBJ2-1; the match to TRBD2 covers 15 bases. Germline V gene sequence: CDR1 LNHDA, CDR2 SQIVND (reference sequence). The CDR3 extends over 16 amino acids. V dropped 3 bases and J dropped 8; count of bases not matched to a gene: 5. CDR3: CASSIGLAGGQDEQFF. CDR3 sequence (DNA): TGTGCCAGTAGTATTGGACTAGCGGGGGGGCAGGATGAGCAGTTCTTC.

The CDR3 is CASTHQGHEQYF. In nucleotides, the CDR3 is TGTGCCAGCACCCACCAGGGGCACGAGCAGTACTTC. The V gene is TRBV3-1 (or the pseudogene TRBV3-2), the J gene TRBJ2-7, with a weak D call TRBD1 (6 bases). The CDR3 sequence is 12 residues long. Per the germline V gene, CDR1 is LGHDT and CDR2 is YNNKEL (reference sequence). Trimming removed 7 bases at V and 5 bases at J, with 12 bases between.

J is TRBJ2-3 and V is TRBV19; weak D call: TRBD1 (7 bases). Germline loops: CDR1 LNHDA, CDR2 SQIVND (reference sequence). V dropped 3 bases and J dropped 7 bases, with 11 bases sitting between them. This CDR3 is 13 amino acids long. CDR3 amino acids: CASSIRGANTQYF. The CDR3 DNA reads as TGTGCCAGTAGTATCAGGGGGGCAAATACGCAGTATTTT.

This CDR3 is CASSYRVVGEKLFF. The CDR3 DNA is TGTGCCAGCAGTTACAGGGTGGTGGGTGAAAAACTGTTTTTT. The chain carries TRBV6-5 and TRBJ1-4; D not resolved. The CDR3 length is 14 residues. Germline lookup yields CDR1 MNHEY and CDR2 SVGAGI. Between the trimmed V and J ends, which lost 2 bases and 7 bases, there was a span of 11 bases.

About this clone itself: The junction shows a germline mismatch at one end, possibly a read error. V and J are TRBV2 and TRBJ2-7; D perhaps matches TRBD2 (5 bases). There are 15 residues in the CDR3. Germline V lookup: CDR1 SNHLY, CDR2 FYNNEI. The CDR3 sequence is CASNWMVGDSHEQYF. The CDR3 DNA reads as TGTGCCAGCAATTGGATGGTGGGAGACTCCCACGAGCAGTACTTC.

This clone appeared a few times. This chain joins TRBV28 and TRBJ1-6; D is undetermined. The CDR3 contains 15 residues. V lost 10 bases and J lost 4, with 17 bases in between. Looked up from germline, CDR1 is MDHEN and CDR2 is SYDVKM. CDR3 in DNA: TGTGCCACCGGCGTGGGAAGACTATATAATTCACCCCTCCACTTT. Its protein is CATGVGRLYNSPLHF. Full variable domain (rest looked up from reference TRBV28 and TRBJ1-6): DVKVTQSSRYLVKRTGEKVFLECVQDMDHENMFWYRQDPGLGLRLIYFSYDVKMKEKGDIPEGYSVSREKKERFSLILESASTNQTSMYLCATGVGRLYNSPLHFGNGTRLTVT.

In its sample, this clone was seen once. The chain uses TRBV19 and TRBJ1-3; 7 bases map to TRBD1. The V and J ends lost 6 bases and 2 bases, in that order; junction bases with no gene match: 10. Germline CDR1 reads LNHDA; CDR2 reads SQIVND (reference sequence). The CDR3 loop spans 16 amino acids. The CDR3 bases are TGTGCCAGTAGAGCCAACCGGGACAGCCCTGGAAACACCATATATTTT. Translating gives CASRANRDSPGNTIYF.

The chain links TRBV18 to TRBJ1-5; D not certain. Trimming took 6 bases from V and 2 from J, leaving 8 bases between them. This CDR3 is 13 amino acids long. CDR1 KGHSH and CDR2 LQKENI come from the germline V gene. In DNA, the CDR3 is TGTGCCAGCTCGTTGTCGGGCAATCAGCCCCAGCATTTT. Protein: CASSLSGNQPQHF.

The rearrangement uses TRBV3-1 (or the pseudogene TRBV3-2) and TRBJ1-6; D ambiguous. V gave up 0 bases and J gave up 4 bases, with 4 bases separating them. There are 14 residues in the CDR3. Germline CDR1 is LGHDT and CDR2 is YNNKEL (reference sequence). Here the CDR3 reads CASSQEGYNSPLHF. The DNA of the CDR3 is TGTGCCAGCAGCCAAGAAGGGTATAATTCACCCCTCCACTTT.

The V gene is TRBV12-3 or TRBV12-4, the J gene TRBJ2-5; D not resolved. This CDR3 is 13 amino acids long. The V end lost 2 bases, the J end lost 4 bases, and 8 bases lay between the germline ends. This CDR3 is CASSLRPGETQYF. The CDR3 nucleotides are TGTGCCAGCAGTTTAAGGCCAGGAGAGACCCAGTACTTC.

The CDR3 protein is CATSDPGTGEAAFF. The CDR3 bases are TGTGCCACCAGTGACCCCGGGACAGGCGAAGCGGCTTTCTTT. The rearrangement uses TRBV24-1 and TRBJ1-1; TRBD1 aligns across 8 bases. Trimming cost V 4 bases and J 11 bases; bases outside gene matches: 11. Germline-derived CDR1 and CDR2 are KGHDR and SFDVKD. This CDR3 is 14 amino acids long.

The gene calls are TRBV6-5 and TRBJ2-2; 8 nucleotides line up with TRBD1. CDR1 MNHEY and CDR2 SVGAGI come from the germline V gene. Trimming removed 7 bases from V and 4 bases from J; junction bases left unmatched: 8. The CDR3 consists of 15 residues. The CDR3 nucleotides are TGTGCCAGCATTGCGGACAGGGTCGGCACCGGGGAGCTGTTTTTT. Translated: CASIADRVGTGELFF.

V is TRBV6-5 and J is TRBJ2-5, with D unresolved. Deletions cut 7 bases from V and 1 base from J, with 13 bases between. The CDR3 length is 14 residues. Germline CDR1 MNHEY, CDR2 SVGAGI. The CDR3 protein is CASTGRIFQETQYF. CDR3 DNA sequence: TGTGCCAGCACCGGACGGATATTCCAAGAGACCCAGTACTTC.

This chain connects TRBV3-1 (or the pseudogene TRBV3-2) to TRBJ2-3, with D uncertain. The CDR3 spans 12 residues. The germline V gene encodes CDR1 LGHDT and CDR2 YNNKEL (reference sequence). Between the trimmed V and J ends, which lost 5 bases and 0 bases, there was a span of 3 bases. CDR3 amino acids: CASSVSTDTQYF. As DNA, the CDR3 is TGTGCCAGCAGCGTTAGCACAGATACGCAGTATTTT.

This clone was picked up one time. The V gene is TRBV29-1, the J gene TRBJ2-3; TRBD2 is a possible D gene (5 bases). The length of the CDR3 is 14 residues. V was shortened by 6 bases and J by 3 bases, with 16 bases between the two germline ends. Germline CDR1 is SQVTM and CDR2 is ANQGSEA. CDR3 sequence (DNA): TGCAGCGTACGCCCCACGTCGGGGACAGATACGCAGTATTTT. Translation: CSVRPTSGTDTQYF.

The J gene is TRBJ1-4, the V gene TRBV19, with TRBD1 matching 9 bases. The germline V gene has CDR1 LNHDA and CDR2 SQIVND (reference sequence). The CDR3 is 15 residues long. Germline trimming cut 5 bases from V and 7 bases from J; bases unmatched to any gene: 8. The CDR3 DNA reads as TGTGCCAGTAGTTCTACAGGGGGCGCAGGTGAAAAACTGTTTTTT. Residues: CASSSTGGAGEKLFF.

The chain combines TRBV5-1 with TRBJ2-1, with TRBD2 matching 7 bases. V lost 3 bases, J lost 5 bases, and 8 bases stayed unmatched. CDR1 and CDR2 (germline): SGHRS, YFSETQ. The length of the CDR3 is 15 residues. The CDR3 region is CASSSLAGGNNEQFF. CDR3 nucleotide sequence: TGCGCCAGCAGCTCCTTAGCGGGCGGAAACAATGAGCAGTTCTTC.

V and J are TRBV5-1 and TRBJ1-6; a possible D gene is TRBD1 (6 bases). CDR1 and CDR2 (germline): SGHRS, YFSETQ. The V end was cut by 0 bases, the J end by 8 bases, with 6 bases between. This CDR3 region has 13 residues. As DNA, the CDR3 is TGCGCCAGCAGCTTGGCAGGGGATTCACCCCTCCACTTT. As protein: CASSLAGDSPLHF. Full variable domain (missing parts from reference TRBV5-1 and TRBJ1-6): KAGVTQTPRYLIKTRGQQVTLSCSPISGHRSVSWYQQTPGQGLQFLFEYFSETQRNKGNFPGRFSGRQFSNSRSEMNVSTLELGDSALYLCASSLAGDSPLHFGNGTRLTVT.

The V gene is TRBV6-5, the J gene TRBJ1-5; a weak D match, TRBD1 (6 bases). The CDR3 has 13 residues. V was trimmed by 10 bases and J by 8 bases, leaving 18 bases between them. The germline V gene has CDR1 MNHEY and CDR2 SVGAGI. CDR3 nucleotide sequence: TGTGCCACTCAGGGGCCCCCATGGGAGCCCCAGCATTTT. The encoded protein is CATQGPPWEPQHF.

V and J are TRBV7-9 and TRBJ1-1; no clear D. Germline values: CDR1 SEHNR, CDR2 FQNEAQ (reference sequence). CDR3 length: 15 residues. Trimming cost V 3 bases and J 0 bases, with 11 bases left between them. CDR3 loop: CASSFPGGMNTEAFF. The CDR3, as DNA: TGTGCCAGCAGCTTTCCGGGTGGCATGAACACTGAAGCTTTCTTT.

This chain connects TRBV30 to TRBJ1-1; D remains ambiguous. The germline CDR1 and CDR2 sequences are GTSNPN and SVGIG (reference sequence). V was trimmed by 5 bases and J by 1 base, leaving 8 bases between them. This CDR3 is 12 amino acids long. The CDR3 bases are TGTGCCTGGGACCGGGCGAACACTGAAGCTTTCTTT. This codes for CAWDRANTEAFF.

There are a few counts of this clone. This chain links TRBV6-5 with TRBJ2-1, with TRBD1 as a possible D gene (6 bases). The germline V gene has CDR1 MNHEY and CDR2 SVGAGI. The CDR3 runs to 16 residues. The V end lost 0 bases, the J end lost 6 bases, and 15 bases lay between the germline ends. The CDR3 region is CASSYSGRGQPNEQFF. As DNA, the CDR3 is TGTGCCAGCAGTTACTCGGGCAGGGGTCAACCCAATGAGCAGTTCTTC.

This chain links TRBV28 with TRBJ1-1, with 8 positions matching TRBD1. After removal of 8 bases from V and 0 bases from J, the junction contained 5 bases not matched to a gene. Germline lookup yields CDR1 MDHEN and CDR2 SYDVKM. The CDR3 extends over 14 amino acids. In nucleotides, the CDR3 is TGTGCCAGCTGGAGACAGGGGCTGAACACTGAAGCTTTCTTT. Amino acid sequence: CASWRQGLNTEAFF. Based on the CDR3 plus reference TRBV28 and TRBJ1-1, the full variable domain is DVKVTQSSRYLVKRTGEKVFLECVQDMDHENMFWYRQDPGLGLRLIYFSYDVKMKEKGDIPEGYSVSREKKERFSLILESASTNQTSMYLCASWRQGLNTEAFFGQGTRLTVV.

This chain joins TRBV5-4 and TRBJ1-2; 7 nucleotides match TRBD1. The CDR3 contains 13 residues. The V gene's germline CDR1 is SGHNT and CDR2 YYREEE (reference sequence). V shed 4 bases and J 8 bases; nucleotides not matched to a gene: 8. CDR3 DNA sequence: TGTGCCAGCAGCCTCGACAGGGCTGGGGGCTACACCTTC. Translation gives CASSLDRAGGYTF.

The rearrangement links TRBV28 to TRBJ1-1, with a weak D call TRBD1 (5 bases). The CDR3 covers 15 residues. Germline lookup yields CDR1 MDHEN and CDR2 SYDVKM. The V gene lost 7 bases and the J gene lost 1 base, with 16 bases spanning the gap. CDR3 in DNA: TGTGCCAGCACCCCCGGGGGGGAGTCGAACACTGAAGCTTTCTTT. As protein: CASTPGGESNTEAFF.